This passage covers 9 T cell receptor beta chains from one sample sequenced in a study of T cells after posttransplantation cyclophosphamide. The repertoire was sequenced with immunoSEQ multiplex PCR; TCRdb's copy has only in-frame clones and lacks some. Among approximately 3,000 clones, roughly 84% were seen once, and the ten largest hold less than 25%. The sequenced sample was CD8+ T cells sorted from bone marrow. The origin of the receptors is a woman aged 55 to 70 in good health, CMV-negative, and a related stem cell transplant donor.

This CDR3 is CASSQERGTSGGPHNEQFF. The DNA for the CDR3 is TGCGCCAGCAGCCAAGAAAGAGGGACTAGCGGGGGGCCCCACAATGAGCAGTTCTTC. The V and J genes are TRBV4-3 and TRBJ2-1; 15 nucleotides line up with TRBD2. After removal of 0 bases from V and 5 bases from J, the junction contained 8 bases not matched to a gene. Germline V gene sequence: CDR1 LGHNA, CDR2 YSLEER. The CDR3 length is 19 residues.

This clone was seen once. The rearrangement joins TRBV9 to TRBJ2-5; 14 nucleotides line up with TRBD2. Germline trimming cut 3 bases from V and 5 bases from J; bases unmatched to any gene: 6. In germline, CDR1 is SGDLS, CDR2 YYNGEE. The CDR3 runs to 16 residues. The CDR3 reads CASSATSGRVGETQYF. Here the CDR3 DNA reads TGTGCCAGCAGCGCGACTAGCGGGAGGGTTGGGGAGACCCAGTACTTC.

This clone rates as large. This chain links TRBV10-1 with TRBJ2-1, with 7 bases lining up with TRBD1. The germline gives CDR1 WNHNN, CDR2 SYGVQD (reference sequence). The CDR3 runs to 10 residues. Unmatched junction bases numbered 6, after V lost 7 bases and J lost 15 bases. CDR3 protein: CASKPGGGFF. DNA of the CDR3: TGCGCCAGCAAGCCAGGGGGTGGGTTCTTC.

This chain uses TRBV6-5 with TRBJ2-1; TRBD2 might be the D (5 bases). CDR3 length: 15 residues. V was clipped by 5 bases and J by 2 bases, with 13 bases between them. Germline V gene lookup returns CDR1 MNHEY and CDR2 SVGAGI. The CDR3 DNA is TGTGCCAGCAGTCCCACTGCGGGCACCTACAATGAGCAGTTCTTC. Its protein is CASSPTAGTYNEQFF.

As DNA, the CDR3 is TGTGCCAGCAGTTCCTGGGGGCTAGCCGACGAGCAGTACGTC. Its protein product is CASSSWGLADEQYV. The V call is TRBV28, the J call TRBJ2-7; tentative D call: TRBD1 (6 bases). The CDR3 runs to 14 residues. Per germline, CDR1 MDHEN and CDR2 SYDVKM. V dropped 4 bases and J dropped 5 bases, with 15 bases sitting between them.

The J gene is TRBJ2-2, the V gene TRBV10-3; 7 nucleotides agree with TRBD2. The CDR3 is 14 amino acids. J was trimmed by 7 bases and V by 5 bases; bases with no gene match: 7. Germline CDR1 and CDR2: ENHRY and SYGVKD. The CDR3 bases are TGTGCCATCAGTCTCGCGGGGGAAAACGGGGAGCTGTTTTTT. This sequence encodes CAISLAGENGELFF.

The V gene is TRBV4-3, the J gene TRBJ1-2, with D possibly being TRBD1 (6 bases). CDR1 is LGHNA and CDR2 is YSLEER in the germline V gene. CDR3 length equals 15 residues. Trimming cost V 1 base and J 8 bases, with 17 bases left between them. This CDR3 reads CASSQAFAGAEGYTF. Here the CDR3 DNA reads TGCGCCAGCAGCCAAGCTTTTGCGGGGGCGGAGGGCTACACCTTC.

V gene TRBV5-4 combines with J gene TRBJ2-1; TRBD2 matches 7 bases. The CDR3 loop spans 14 amino acids. In germline, CDR1 is SGHNT, CDR2 YYREEE (reference sequence). V dropped 5 bases and J dropped 2; count of bases not matched to a gene: 4. The CDR3 DNA is TGTGCCAGCAGTCCACGGGGGGCCTACAATGAGCAGTTCTTC. Encoded protein: CASSPRGAYNEQFF.

This chain links TRBV28 with TRBJ2-7; possibly TRBD2 for D (6 bases). The germline V gene encodes CDR1 MDHEN and CDR2 SYDVKM. V was trimmed by 5 bases and J by 7 bases, leaving 18 bases between them. The CDR3 totals 14 residues. The CDR3 is CASSGRRVLREQYV. The CDR3 coding sequence is TGTGCCAGCAGTGGCCGGAGGGTGTTGAGGGAGCAGTACGTC.